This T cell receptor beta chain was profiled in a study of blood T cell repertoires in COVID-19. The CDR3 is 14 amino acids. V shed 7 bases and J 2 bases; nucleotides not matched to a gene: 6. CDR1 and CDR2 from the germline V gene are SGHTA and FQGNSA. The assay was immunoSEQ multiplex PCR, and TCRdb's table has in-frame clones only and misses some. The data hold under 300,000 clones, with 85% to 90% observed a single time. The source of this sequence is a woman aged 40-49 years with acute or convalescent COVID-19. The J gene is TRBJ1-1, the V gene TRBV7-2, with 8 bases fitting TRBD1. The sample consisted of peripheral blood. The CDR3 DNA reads TGTGCCAGCACCTTCGGACAGGGAAACACTGAAGCTTTCTTT. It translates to CASTFGQGNTEAFF.